This T cell receptor (beta chain) is from a study of glioma-infiltrating T cells after dendritic cell vaccination. No glioblastoma patient carried an isocitrate dehydrogenase mutation. Input was around 1.9 ug genomic DNA, or all available if less. TCRdb's table, derived via immunoSEQ multiplex PCR, lists solely in-frame clones and lacks some. Among approximately 48,000 clones listed, less than 90% were seen once. This TCR derives from a human donor with glioblastoma. The input for sequencing was blood, taken before dendritic cell vaccination.

The CDR3 DNA sequence: TGTGCTAGTGGTATCCTGGGAGGGGAGAACACTGAAGCTTTCTTT. It translates to CASGILGGENTEAFF. The chain carries TRBV12-5 and TRBJ1-1, with D possibly TRBD1 on 5 matching bases. Germline-derived CDR1 and CDR2 are LGHNT and FRNRAP. This CDR3 comprises 15 residues. V dropped 5 bases and J dropped 1 base, with 14 bases sitting between them.